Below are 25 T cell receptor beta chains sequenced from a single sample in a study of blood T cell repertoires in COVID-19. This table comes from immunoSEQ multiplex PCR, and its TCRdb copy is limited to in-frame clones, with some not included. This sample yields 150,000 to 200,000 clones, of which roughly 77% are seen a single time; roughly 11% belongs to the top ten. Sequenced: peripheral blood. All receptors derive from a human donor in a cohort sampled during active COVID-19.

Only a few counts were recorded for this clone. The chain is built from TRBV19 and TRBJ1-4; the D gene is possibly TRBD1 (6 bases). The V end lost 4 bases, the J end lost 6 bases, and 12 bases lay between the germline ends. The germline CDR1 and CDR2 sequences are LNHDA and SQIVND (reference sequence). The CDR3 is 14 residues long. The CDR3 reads CASSNRVGDEKLFF. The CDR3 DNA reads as TGTGCCAGTAGTAACAGGGTTGGTGATGAAAAACTGTTTTTT. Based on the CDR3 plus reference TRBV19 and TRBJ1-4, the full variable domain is DGGITQSPKYLFRKEGQNVTLSCEQNLNHDAMYWYRQDPGQGLRLIYYSQIVNDFQKGDIAEGYSVSREKKESFPLTVTSAQKNPTAFYLCASSNRVGDEKLFFGSGTQLSVL.

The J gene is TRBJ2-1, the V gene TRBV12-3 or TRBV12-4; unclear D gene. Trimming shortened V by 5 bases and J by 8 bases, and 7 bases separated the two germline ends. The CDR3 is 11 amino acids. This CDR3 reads CASSLRYEQFF. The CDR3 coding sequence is TGTGCCAGCAGTCTTAGATATGAGCAGTTCTTC.

The CDR3 DNA is TGTGCCAGCAGCTTGGAGCAGTCCACGGGATTGTACGAGCAGTACTTC. Protein: CASSLEQSTGLYEQYF. The chain recombines TRBV5-8 with TRBJ2-7; tentative D call: TRBD2 (5 bases). CDR3 length: 16 residues. The V gene's germline CDR1 is SGHTS and CDR2 YDEGEE. Between the trimmed V and J ends, which lost 0 bases and 4 bases, there was a span of 17 bases.

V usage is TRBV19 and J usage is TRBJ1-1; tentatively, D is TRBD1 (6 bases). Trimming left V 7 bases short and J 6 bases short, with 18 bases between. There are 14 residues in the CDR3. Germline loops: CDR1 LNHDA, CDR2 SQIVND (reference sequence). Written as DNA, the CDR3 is TGTGCCAGTAACCTGCAGGGGAGGGGGTCTGAAGCTTTCTTT. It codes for CASNLQGRGSEAFF.

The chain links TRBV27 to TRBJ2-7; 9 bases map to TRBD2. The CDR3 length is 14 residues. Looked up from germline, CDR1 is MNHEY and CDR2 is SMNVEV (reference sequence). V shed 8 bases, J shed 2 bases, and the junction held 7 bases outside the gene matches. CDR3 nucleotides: TGTGCCAGCTCCGGGACTAGCTCCCCCTACGAGCAGTACTTC. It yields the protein CASSGTSSPYEQYF.

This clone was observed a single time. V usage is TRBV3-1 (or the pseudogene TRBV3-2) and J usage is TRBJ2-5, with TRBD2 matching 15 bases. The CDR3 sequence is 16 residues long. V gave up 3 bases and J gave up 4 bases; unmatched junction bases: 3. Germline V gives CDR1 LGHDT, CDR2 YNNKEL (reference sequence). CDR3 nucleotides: TGTGCCAGCAGCCAGGGACTAGCGGGGGGCCGAGAGACCCAGTACTTC. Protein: CASSQGLAGGRETQYF.

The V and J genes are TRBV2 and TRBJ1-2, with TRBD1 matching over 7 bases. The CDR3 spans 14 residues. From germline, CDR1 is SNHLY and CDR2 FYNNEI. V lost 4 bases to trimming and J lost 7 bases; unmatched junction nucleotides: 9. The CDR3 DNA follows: TGTGCCAGCAGTGGATTGCTGACAGGGCTTGGCTACACCTTC. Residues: CASSGLLTGLGYTF.

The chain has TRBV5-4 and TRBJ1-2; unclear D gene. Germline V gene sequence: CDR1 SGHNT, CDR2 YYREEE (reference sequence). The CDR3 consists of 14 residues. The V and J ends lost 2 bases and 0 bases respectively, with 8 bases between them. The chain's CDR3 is CASSLPGSNYGYTF. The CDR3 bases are TGTGCCAGCAGCTTACCAGGCTCTAACTATGGCTACACCTTC.

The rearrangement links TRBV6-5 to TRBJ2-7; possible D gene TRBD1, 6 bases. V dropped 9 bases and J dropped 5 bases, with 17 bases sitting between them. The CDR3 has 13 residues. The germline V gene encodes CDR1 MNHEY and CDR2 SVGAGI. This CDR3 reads CASARQVGDEQYF. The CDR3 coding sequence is TGTGCCAGTGCCCGACAGGTAGGGGACGAGCAGTACTTC.

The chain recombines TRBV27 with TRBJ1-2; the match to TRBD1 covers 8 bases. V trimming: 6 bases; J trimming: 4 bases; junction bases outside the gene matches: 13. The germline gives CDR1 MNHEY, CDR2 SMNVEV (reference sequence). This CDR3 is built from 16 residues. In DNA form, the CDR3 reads TGTGCCAGCAGCTATGACTGGACAGGGAGTAGCTATGGCTACACCTTC. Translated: CASSYDWTGSSYGYTF.

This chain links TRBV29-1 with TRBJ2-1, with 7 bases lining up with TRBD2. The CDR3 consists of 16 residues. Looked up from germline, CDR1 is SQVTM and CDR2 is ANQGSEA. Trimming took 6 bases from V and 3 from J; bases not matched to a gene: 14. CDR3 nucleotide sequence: TGCAGCGTCGTAGGGCGGGTGAGCGGGAACTACAATGAGCAGTTCTTC. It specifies CSVVGRVSGNYNEQFF.

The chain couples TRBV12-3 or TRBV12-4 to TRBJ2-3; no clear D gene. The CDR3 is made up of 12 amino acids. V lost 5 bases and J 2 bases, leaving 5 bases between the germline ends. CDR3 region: CASSVFTDTQYF. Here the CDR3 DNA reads TGTGCCAGCAGTGTATTCACAGATACGCAGTATTTT.

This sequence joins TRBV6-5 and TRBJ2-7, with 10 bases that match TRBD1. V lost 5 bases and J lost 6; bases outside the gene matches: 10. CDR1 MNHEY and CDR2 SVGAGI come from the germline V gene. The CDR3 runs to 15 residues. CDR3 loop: CASSPQTGTGVEQYF. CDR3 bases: TGTGCCAGCAGTCCACAGACCGGGACAGGGGTCGAGCAGTACTTC.

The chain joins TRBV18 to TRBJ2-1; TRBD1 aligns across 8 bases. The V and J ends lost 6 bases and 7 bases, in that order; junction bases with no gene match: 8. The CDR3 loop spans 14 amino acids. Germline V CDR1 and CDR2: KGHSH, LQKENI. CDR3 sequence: CASSPDRGVNEQFF. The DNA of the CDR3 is TGTGCCAGCTCGCCTGACAGGGGAGTAAATGAGCAGTTCTTC.

CDR3 sequence (DNA): TGTGCCAGCAGTTCACTCGACCCCGGGACAGGCAATGGCTACACCTTC. Its protein product is CASSSLDPGTGNGYTF. The chain combines TRBV28 with TRBJ1-2; 8 bases are shared with TRBD1. The CDR3 runs 16 residues. With V trimmed by 4 bases and J by 6 bases, 13 bases remained unmatched. CDR1 is MDHEN, CDR2 SYDVKM, per germline.

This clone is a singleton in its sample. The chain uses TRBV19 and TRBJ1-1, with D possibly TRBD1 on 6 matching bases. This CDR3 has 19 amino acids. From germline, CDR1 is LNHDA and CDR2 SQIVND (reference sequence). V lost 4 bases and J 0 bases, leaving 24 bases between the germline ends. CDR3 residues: CASSSVAGRPGQVNTEAFF. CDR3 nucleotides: TGTGCCAGTAGTAGCGTTGCCGGCCGCCCGGGACAAGTGAACACTGAAGCTTTCTTT.

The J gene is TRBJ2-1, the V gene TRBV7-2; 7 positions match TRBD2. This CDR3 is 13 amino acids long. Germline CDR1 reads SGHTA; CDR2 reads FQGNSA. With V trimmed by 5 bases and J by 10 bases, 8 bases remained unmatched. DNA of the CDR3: TGTGCCAGCAGCGTAACTAGCGTCGGAGAGCAGTTCTTC. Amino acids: CASSVTSVGEQFF.

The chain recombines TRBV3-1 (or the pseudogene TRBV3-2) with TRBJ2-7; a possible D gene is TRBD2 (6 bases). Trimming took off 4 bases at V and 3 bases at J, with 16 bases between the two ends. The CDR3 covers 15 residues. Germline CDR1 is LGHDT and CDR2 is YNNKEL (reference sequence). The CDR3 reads CASSPDGGGFYEQYF. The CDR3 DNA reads TGTGCCAGCAGCCCCGATGGCGGAGGGTTCTACGAGCAGTACTTC.

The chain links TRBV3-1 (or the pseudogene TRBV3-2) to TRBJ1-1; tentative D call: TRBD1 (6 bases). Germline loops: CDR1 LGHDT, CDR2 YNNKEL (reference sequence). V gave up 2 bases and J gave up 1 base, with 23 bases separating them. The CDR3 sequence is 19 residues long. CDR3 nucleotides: TGTGCCAGCAGCCAATCACTAGGCCGAACAGGGACGCGGAACACTGAAGCTTTCTTT. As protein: CASSQSLGRTGTRNTEAFF.

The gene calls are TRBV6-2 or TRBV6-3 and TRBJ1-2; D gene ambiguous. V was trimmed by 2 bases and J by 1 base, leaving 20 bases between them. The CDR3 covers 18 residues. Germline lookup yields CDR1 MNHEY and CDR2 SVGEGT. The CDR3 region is CASSYRPSGLYLNYGYTF. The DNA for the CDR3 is TGTGCCAGCAGTTACCGGCCAAGTGGACTCTATCTTAACTATGGCTACACCTTC.

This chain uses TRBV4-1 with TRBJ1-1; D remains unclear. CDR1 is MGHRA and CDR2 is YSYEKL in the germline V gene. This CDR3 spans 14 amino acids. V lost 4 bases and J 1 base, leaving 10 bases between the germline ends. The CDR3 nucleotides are TGCGCCAGCAGCCTAGCCCGGGGGAACACTGAAGCTTTCTTT. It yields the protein CASSLARGNTEAFF.

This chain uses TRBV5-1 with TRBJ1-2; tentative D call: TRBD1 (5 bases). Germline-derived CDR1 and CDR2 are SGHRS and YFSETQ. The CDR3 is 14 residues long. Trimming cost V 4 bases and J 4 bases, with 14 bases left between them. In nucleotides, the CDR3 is TGCGCCAGCAGCCCAGGGAGGGCTGGCTATGGCTACACCTTC. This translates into CASSPGRAGYGYTF.

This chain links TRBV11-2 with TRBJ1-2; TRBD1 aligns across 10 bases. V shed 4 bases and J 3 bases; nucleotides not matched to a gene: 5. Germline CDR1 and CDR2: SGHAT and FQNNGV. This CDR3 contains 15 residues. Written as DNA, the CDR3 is TGTGCCAGCAGCTCCGGGACAGGGGACTACTATGGCTACACCTTC. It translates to CASSSGTGDYYGYTF.

CDR3 coding DNA: TGTGCCACGGACAGACCTCCTCTAGGCTTGTTTTTT. As protein: CATDRPPLGLFF. The V and J genes are TRBV19 and TRBJ2-2; a possible D gene is TRBD1 (6 bases). In germline, CDR1 is LNHDA, CDR2 SQIVND (reference sequence). Deletions cut 10 bases from V and 15 bases from J, with 21 bases between. The CDR3 length is 12 residues.

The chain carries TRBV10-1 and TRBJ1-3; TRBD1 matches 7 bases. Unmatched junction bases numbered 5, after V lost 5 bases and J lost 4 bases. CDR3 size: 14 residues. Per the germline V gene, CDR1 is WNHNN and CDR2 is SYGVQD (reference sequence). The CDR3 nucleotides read TGCGCCAGCAGTACCACAGGGGAAGGAAACACCATATATTTT. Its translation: CASSTTGEGNTIYF.